Reported below is one T cell receptor beta chain. Its antigen is unknown. TCRdb's copy holds only in-frame clones and misses some; the assay was immunoSEQ multiplex PCR. The sample has about 2,100,000 clones, more than 85% seen once; the top ten hold 1.5% to 2%. CD8 cells classed as naive were CD45RO-negative and positively selected for CCR7, excluding terminally differentiated effector memory CD45RA+ cells. The donors were all Caucasian adults (living in Nashville, Tennessee). This specimen comes from a study of shared clonotypes between healthy human individuals. Regarding the study as a whole: An anticipated effect of sequencing depth on clonotype sharing among donors was recognized. Non-shared clonotypes showed lower generation probabilities than clonotypes common to all four donors.

Germline V CDR1 and CDR2: MGHRA, YSYEKL. The CDR3 sequence is 16 residues long. The V gene end was trimmed by 0 bases and the J gene end by 3 bases; junction bases not matched to a gene: 8. This chain links TRBV4-1 with TRBJ2-7; 7 nucleotides align to TRBD1. The clonotype originates from a man aged 18 to 29 in good health. Some clones in this sample may be carry-over from other donors' samples. Input material: naive CD8+ T cells from PBMCs. The CDR3 DNA sequence: TGCGCCAGCAGCCAAGATCCCGGGACAGCACTCTACGAGCAGTACTTC. Translating gives CASSQDPGTALYEQYF.